These 30 T cell receptor beta chains were all obtained from the same sample, sequenced in a study of blood T cells in healthy people across ages. Combining a sample-barcoded 5' primer with a J-beta primer mix, a second PCR ran for about 7 to 12 cycles. TCRdb passed the 5' RACE reads through MiXCR, listing each CDR3 protein once. The table includes 1.6 million or so distinct CDR3 sequences, about 31% detected once. The sample taken for sequencing was blood. The receptors were gathered from a woman aged 25 to 45 in good health.

The V call is TRBV5-4, the J call TRBJ1-2; D unresolved. The CDR3 runs to 11 residues. With 1 base removed from V and 9 bases from J, the gap between germline ends came to 7 bases. Germline V gene data show CDR1 as SGHNT and CDR2 as YYREEE (reference sequence). The CDR3 sequence: CASSLQARYTF. In DNA form, the CDR3 reads TGTGCCAGCAGCTTGCAGGCGCGCTACACCTTC.

This clonotype came up a few times. The J gene is TRBJ2-1, the V gene TRBV20-1, with 10 bases identical to TRBD2. Trimming took 4 bases from V and 6 from J; bases not matched to a gene: 3. This CDR3 spans 13 amino acids. Germline loops: CDR1 DFQATT, CDR2 SNEGSKA (reference sequence). The CDR3, as DNA: TGCAGTGCTACTAGCGGGAGATCCAATGAGCAGTTCTTC. Encoded protein: CSATSGRSNEQFF.

The chain links TRBV4-1 to TRBJ2-3; 7 positions agree with TRBD2. The trim removed 3 bases at V and 0 bases at J, leaving 9 bases unmatched. Germline V gene data show CDR1 as MGHRA and CDR2 as YSYEKL. The CDR3 length is 17 residues. CDR3: CASSHSGTSASTDTQYF. Written as DNA, the CDR3 is TGCGCCAGCAGCCATTCGGGAACTAGCGCGAGCACAGATACGCAGTATTTT.

The sample holds many counts of this clonotype. J is TRBJ2-7 and V is TRBV5-1, with TRBD2 matching 9 bases. Unmatched junction bases numbered 8, after V lost 4 bases and J lost 3 bases. Germline values: CDR1 SGHRS, CDR2 YFSETQ. The CDR3 spans 15 residues. The CDR3 is CASSPGLAVYYEQYF. CDR3 nucleotide sequence: TGCGCCAGCAGCCCGGGACTAGCCGTCTACTACGAGCAGTACTTC.

This sequence joins TRBV20-1 and TRBJ2-1; 7 nucleotides align to TRBD2. This CDR3 is built from 15 residues. Germline assignment: CDR1 DFQATT and CDR2 SNEGSKA (reference sequence). The junction had 8 bases not matched to a gene; V was cut back by 0 bases and J by 6 bases. The CDR3 DNA reads as TGCAGTGCTAGAGATACAGCGGGACTGGGCAATGAGCAGTTCTTC. It codes for CSARDTAGLGNEQFF.

This clonotype has only a few counts. The chain employs TRBV5-1 and TRBJ2-3, with 8 nucleotides matching TRBD1. With V trimmed by 9 bases and J by 1 base, 10 bases remained unmatched. The CDR3 has 15 amino acids. Germline assignment: CDR1 SGHRS and CDR2 YFSETQ. CDR3 in amino acids: CATQSQGAGTDTQYF. The CDR3 DNA sequence: TGCGCCACCCAATCCCAGGGGGCGGGCACAGATACGCAGTATTTT.

The rearrangement uses TRBV28 and TRBJ1-2; no firm D call. Trimming took 1 base from V and 8 from J, leaving 11 bases between them. Germline V gene lookup returns CDR1 MDHEN and CDR2 SYDVKM. There are 13 residues in the CDR3. The CDR3 sequence: CASSLSDLGGYTF. The CDR3 bases are TGTGCCAGCAGTTTATCAGACTTGGGAGGCTACACCTTC.

Of note for this clonotype: One junction end disagrees with the germline gene, perhaps due to a read error. The chain links TRBV13 to TRBJ1-5; D gene unclear. The CDR3 runs 15 residues. Germline V gives CDR1 PRHDT, CDR2 FYEKMQ (reference sequence). CDR3 DNA: TGTGCCAGCAGCTGGGGTCGTTATAGCAATCAGTCCCAGCATTTT. Translating it yields CASSWGRYSNQSQHF.

This sequence joins TRBV12-3 or TRBV12-4 and TRBJ1-4; D unresolved. The V and J ends lost 4 bases and 7 bases respectively, with 10 bases between them. The CDR3 is made up of 13 amino acids. Here the CDR3 DNA reads TGTGCCAGCAGTTACGGGGAGACTGAAAAACTGTTTTTT. It translates to CASSYGETEKLFF.

This clonotype occurred a few times. The DNA for the CDR3 is TGTGCCAGCAGCTTATCCCCCACCCACCCAAATACGCAGTATTTT. Amino acids: CASSLSPTHPNTQYF. V usage is TRBV7-3 and J usage is TRBJ2-3, with D unclear. The CDR3 runs 15 residues. Trimming removed 2 bases at V and 7 bases at J, with 16 bases between. Germline CDR1 reads SGHTA; CDR2 reads FQGTGA.

This clonotype was seen a handful of times. The chain is built from TRBV20-1 and TRBJ2-4, with TRBD2 matching 11 bases. The CDR3 totals 15 residues. Trimming cost V 5 bases and J 2 bases; bases outside gene matches: 5. The germline V gene has CDR1 DFQATT and CDR2 SNEGSKA (reference sequence). CDR3 sequence (DNA): TGCAGTGCTGCCCTAGCGGGAGGATCCAAAAACATTCAGTACTTC. It encodes CSAALAGGSKNIQYF.

The V and J genes are TRBV27 and TRBJ2-1; 8 nucleotides line up with TRBD2. The trim removed 6 bases at V and 7 bases at J, leaving 11 bases unmatched. This CDR3 is 15 amino acids long. CDR1 is MNHEY and CDR2 is SMNVEV in the germline V gene (reference sequence). Written as DNA, the CDR3 is TGTGCCAGCAGCCATGGGGTAGCGGGACAAAATGAGCAGTTCTTC. The encoded protein is CASSHGVAGQNEQFF.

About this clonotype itself: Mismatch with germline at one junction end may stem from a read error. J is TRBJ1-2 and V is TRBV7-2; D unresolved. CDR1 is SGHTA, CDR2 FQGNSA, per germline. This CDR3 is 12 amino acids long. The CDR3 loop is CASSLDAYGFTF. CDR3 coding DNA: TGTGCCAGCAGCTTAGACGCCTATGGCTTCACCTTC.

This sequence joins TRBV20-1 and TRBJ2-1; 7 nucleotides match TRBD1. V was pared by 0 bases and J by 3 bases, with 5 bases of the junction left unmatched. CDR3 length equals 15 residues. Germline V gene lookup returns CDR1 DFQATT and CDR2 SNEGSKA (reference sequence). CDR3 bases: TGCAGTGCTAGAGATAACAGGGGTATCTACAATGAGCAGTTCTTC. It codes for CSARDNRGIYNEQFF.

The chain recombines TRBV4-2 with TRBJ2-7; D remains unclear. Germline CDR1 LGHNA, CDR2 YNFKEQ. CDR3 length equals 12 residues. The V and J ends lost 6 bases and 5 bases respectively, with 11 bases between them. CDR3 bases: TGTGCCAGCAGGGGCCCGGGCCACGAGCAGTACTTC. It specifies CASRGPGHEQYF.

With respect to this clonotype: This may be a read error, as it is one base from a much larger clone. This rearrangement joins TRBV5-6 to TRBJ1-2; no firm D call. CDR1 is SGHDT and CDR2 is YYEEEE in the germline V gene. This CDR3 comprises 15 residues. CDR3 sequence (DNA): TGTGCCAACAGCTTGCGGGGAAATAACGCCTATGGCTACACCTTC. Its translation is CANSLRGNNAYGYTF.

On this clonotype itself: Just one base apart from a much larger clone, this may be a read error. V is TRBV29-1 and J is TRBJ2-1, with D unclear. The CDR3 extends over 13 amino acids. Trimming left V 5 bases short and J 6 bases short, with 14 bases between. Germline-derived CDR1 and CDR2 are SQVTM and ANQGSEA. CDR3 protein: CSVRPTAFNEQFF. Here the CDR3 DNA reads TGCAGCGTTCGCCCGACTGCATTCAATGAGCAGTTCTTC.

The rearrangement links TRBV4-1 to TRBJ1-6; TRBD1 matches at 9 bases. The CDR3 covers 18 residues. CDR1 and CDR2 (germline): MGHRA, YSYEKL. With 0 bases clipped from V and 14 bases from J, the junction kept 17 bases outside the gene matches. CDR3 DNA: TGCGCCAGCAGCCAAGACGAACAGGGGGCAAGCCCAAGGGTCACCCTCCACTTT. Translation gives CASSQDEQGASPRVTLHF.

The V call is TRBV7-6, the J call TRBJ1-1, with D unresolved. The V gene's germline CDR1 is SGHVS and CDR2 FNYEAQ. With 5 bases removed from V and 7 bases from J, the gap between germline ends came to 17 bases. This CDR3 region has 14 residues. Here the CDR3 DNA reads TGTGCCAGCAGCGGTATGACTTCTAGTCATGAAGCTTTCTTT. As protein: CASSGMTSSHEAFF.

This clonotype has a handful of counts. The rearrangement uses TRBV9 and TRBJ2-7; 7 bases line up with TRBD1. The CDR3 runs 16 residues. Trimming took 3 bases from V and 2 from J; bases not matched to a gene: 11. The germline V gene has CDR1 SGDLS and CDR2 YYNGEE. The CDR3 bases are TGTGCCAGCAGCGCGACAAGGGGGCTGGAGACCTACGAGCAGTACTTC. Protein sequence: CASSATRGLETYEQYF.

This clonotype was seen only a few times. J is TRBJ2-1 and V is TRBV12-3 or TRBV12-4; 7 bases are shared with TRBD1. The CDR3 is 12 amino acids. Trimming took 7 bases from V and 6 from J; bases not matched to a gene: 3. DNA for the CDR3: TGTGCCAGCATTGCAGGGGGCAATGAGCAGTTCTTC. As protein: CASIAGGNEQFF.

This clonotype was recorded at least ten times. CDR3: CSVEVSMNTEAFF. In nucleotides, the CDR3 is TGCAGCGTTGAAGTCAGCATGAACACTGAAGCTTTCTTT. The chain carries TRBV29-1 and TRBJ1-1, with no clear D. Trimming left V 1 base short and J 0 bases short, with 6 bases between. This CDR3 spans 13 amino acids. Germline CDR1 SQVTM, CDR2 ANQGSEA.

The chain carries TRBV2 and TRBJ1-5; D gene ambiguous. The CDR3 covers 14 residues. Between the trimmed V and J ends, which lost 11 bases and 2 bases, there was a span of 16 bases. Per the germline V gene, CDR1 is SNHLY and CDR2 is FYNNEI. This CDR3 reads CASQVGGGNQPQHF. CDR3 DNA sequence: TGTGCCTCGCAGGTCGGTGGGGGCAATCAGCCCCAGCATTTT.

The genes are TRBV28 and TRBJ2-1; D possibly uses TRBD1 or TRBD2 (6 bases each). Germline CDR1 and CDR2: MDHEN and SYDVKM. The CDR3 sequence is 14 residues long. The V end was cut by 2 bases, the J end by 8 bases, with 13 bases between. CDR3 DNA sequence: TGTGCCAGCAGTTTAGGGGGGCTGGCGTATGAGCAGTTCTTC. It is translated as CASSLGGLAYEQFF. Together with reference TRBV28 and TRBJ2-1, the CDR3 gives the full variable domain: DVKVTQSSRYLVKRTGEKVFLECVQDMDHENMFWYRQDPGLGLRLIYFSYDVKMKEKGDIPEGYSVSREKKERFSLILESASTNQTSMYLCASSLGGLAYEQFFGPGTRLTVL.

There are a few counts of this clonotype. The chain links TRBV2 to TRBJ2-7; tentatively, D is TRBD1 or TRBD2 (5 bases each). This CDR3 has 19 residues. The V and J ends lost 8 bases and 3 bases respectively, with 32 bases between them. CDR1 and CDR2 from the germline V gene are SNHLY and FYNNEI. The CDR3 region is CASPPGAGEVLNKNYEQYF. The CDR3 DNA sequence: TGTGCCAGCCCCCCCGGGGCGGGTGAAGTCCTTAACAAAAACTACGAGCAGTACTTC.

This clonotype was seen at least ten times. The chain recombines TRBV7-2 with TRBJ2-7; D might be TRBD1 (6 bases). Germline lookup yields CDR1 SGHTA and CDR2 FQGNSA. The CDR3 spans 15 residues. V lost 7 bases to trimming and J lost 4 bases, with 20 bases between them. CDR3 loop: CASTSGQTFEYEQYF. In nucleotides, the CDR3 is TGTGCCAGCACATCGGGACAAACGTTTGAGTACGAGCAGTACTTC.

This clonotype was counted a few times. The chain is built from TRBV27 and TRBJ2-5; 7 nucleotides agree with TRBD1. The CDR3 extends over 14 amino acids. Germline lookup yields CDR1 MNHEY and CDR2 SMNVEV (reference sequence). With 5 bases clipped from V and 4 bases from J, the junction kept 7 bases outside the gene matches. Here the CDR3 reads CASSPLGQTETQYF. In nucleotides, the CDR3 is TGTGCCAGCAGTCCTCTGGGACAGACAGAGACCCAGTACTTC.

This chain links TRBV7-6 with TRBJ1-6, with 8 bases aligning to TRBD1. Germline CDR1 and CDR2: SGHVS and FNYEAQ. The junction had 9 bases not matched to a gene; V was cut back by 4 bases and J by 4 bases. This CDR3 spans 17 amino acids. CDR3 DNA sequence: TGTGCCAGCAGCTCAGAAGGACAGGGATATTATAATTCACCCCTCCACTTT. It yields the protein CASSSEGQGYYNSPLHF. Based on the CDR3 plus reference TRBV7-6 and TRBJ1-6, the full variable domain is GAGVSQSPRYKVTKRGQDVALRCDPISGHVSLYWYRQALGQGPEFLTYFNYEAQQDKSGLPNDRFSAERPEGSISTLTIQRTEQRDSAMYRCASSSEGQGYYNSPLHFGNGTRLTVT.

The chain has TRBV5-6 and TRBJ2-4; the match to TRBD1 covers 9 bases. Germline trimming cut 4 bases from V and 13 bases from J; bases unmatched to any gene: 15. Germline-derived CDR1 and CDR2 are SGHDT and YYEEEE. The CDR3 consists of 15 residues. The CDR3 DNA is TGTGCCAGCAGCGGGCCCGGGACAGGGAGAGGGGAGCAGTACTTC. Translated: CASSGPGTGRGEQYF.

The gene calls are TRBV5-1 and TRBJ2-6; weak D call: TRBD2 (6 bases). Germline values: CDR1 SGHRS, CDR2 YFSETQ. The CDR3 covers 19 residues. With 3 bases removed from V and 0 bases from J, the gap between germline ends came to 19 bases. CDR3 sequence reads: CASSSLELDYSSGANVLTF. CDR3 nucleotides: TGCGCCAGCAGCTCCCTCGAGTTGGACTATAGCTCTGGGGCCAACGTCCTGACTTTC.